The 8 T cell receptor beta chains given below trace back to one sample, sequenced in a study of T cells in Graves' hyperthyroidism and ophthalmopathy. Amplified TCR beta CDR3 regions came from RNA transcripts. The HTBI primer set drove a first-round RT-PCR of the TCR CDR3. From the multiplex PCR reads, TCRdb called clonotypes with MiXCR, one entry per CDR3 protein. This sample carries under 300,000 distinct CDR3 sequences, roughly 14% of them seen once, and the ten largest clones take about 14%. The specimen was blood. The receptors shown here come from a woman in her thirties or forties with Graves' hyperthyroidism that later progressed to Graves' ophthalmopathy.

This clonotype was counted at least ten times. This chain joins TRBV7-3 and TRBJ2-1; D might be TRBD1 or TRBD2, each matching 5 bases. The CDR3 length is 12 residues. Per germline, CDR1 SGHTA and CDR2 FQGTGA. Trimming stripped 2 bases from V and 9 bases from J, with 8 bases between. Here the CDR3 DNA reads TGTGCCAGCAGCTTATCCGGGACTGAGCAGTTCTTC. As protein: CASSLSGTEQFF.

This sequence joins TRBV5-6 and TRBJ1-2; D unresolved. Germline assignment: CDR1 SGHDT and CDR2 YYEEEE. The CDR3 consists of 15 residues. Trimming shortened V by 5 bases and J by 7 bases, and 21 bases separated the two germline ends. CDR3 residues: CASSSRTEFRRGYTF. Written as DNA, the CDR3 is TGTGCCAGCAGTTCCCGGACGGAGTTTCGCCGTGGCTACACCTTC. Supplemented by reference TRBV5-6 and TRBJ1-2, the full variable domain reads DAGVTQSPTHLIKTRGQQVTLRCSPKSGHDTVSWYQQALGQGPQFIFQYYEEEERQRGNFPDRFSGHQFPNYSSELNVNALLLGDSALYLCASSSRTEFRRGYTFGSGTRLTVV.

The chain carries TRBV20-1 and TRBJ1-1; D gene uncertain. The CDR3 runs 13 residues. Trimming pared 3 bases from V and 0 bases from J, leaving 8 bases between. Germline V lookup: CDR1 DFQATT, CDR2 SNEGSKA (reference sequence). DNA for the CDR3: TGCAGTGCTAGTGAGACCCTGAACACTGAAGCTTTCTTT. It yields the protein CSASETLNTEAFF.

This clonotype was detected ten times or more. J is TRBJ1-1 and V is TRBV6-4; D not resolved. The V gene's germline CDR1 is MRHNA and CDR2 SNTAGT. The CDR3 has 13 amino acids. V was pared by 0 bases and J by 1 base, with 3 bases between. CDR3 amino acids: CASSDSRNTEAFF. CDR3 bases: TGTGCCAGCAGTGACTCACGGAACACTGAAGCTTTCTTT.

At least ten counts were recorded for this clonotype. This chain connects TRBV15 to TRBJ1-4, with D perhaps matching TRBD1 (5 bases). V lost 0 bases, J lost 8 bases, and 13 bases lay in between. The germline V gene encodes CDR1 LNHNV and CDR2 YYDKDF (reference sequence). The length of the CDR3 is 15 residues. In DNA, the CDR3 is TGTGCCACCAGCAGAGATGGGCAGTCAGGGGAAAAACTGTTTTTT. The encoded protein is CATSRDGQSGEKLFF. The whole variable domain, filled in from reference TRBV15 and TRBJ1-4, reads DAMVIQNPRYQVTQFGKPVTLSCSQTLNHNVMYWYQQKSSQAPKLLFHYYDKDFNNEADTPDNFQSRRPNTSFCFLDIRSPGLGDTAMYLCATSRDGQSGEKLFFGSGTQLSVL.

This clonotype has a count of ten or more. The rearrangement joins TRBV12-3 or TRBV12-4 to TRBJ2-7; TRBD2 agrees at 13 bases. The CDR3 is 15 residues long. V shed 5 bases and J 7 bases; nucleotides not matched to a gene: 8. The CDR3 DNA sequence: TGTGCCAGCAGTCCCGGACTAGCGGGAGCGGGGGAGCAGTACTTC. As protein: CASSPGLAGAGEQYF.

This clonotype was recorded many times. This rearrangement joins TRBV29-1 to TRBJ2-4, with D possibly TRBD2 on 6 matching bases. The CDR3 consists of 13 residues. Per germline, CDR1 SQVTM and CDR2 ANQGSEA. V was clipped by 3 bases and J by 4 bases, with 10 bases between them. This CDR3 is CSVEEGWKNIQYF. The CDR3 DNA reads TGCAGCGTTGAGGAGGGGTGGAAAAACATTCAGTACTTC.

V usage is TRBV6-5 and J usage is TRBJ2-1; the match to TRBD1 covers 8 bases. There are 16 residues in the CDR3. The trim removed 0 bases at V and 7 bases at J, leaving 8 bases unmatched. Per the germline V gene, CDR1 is MNHEY and CDR2 is SVGAGI. CDR3 region: CASSYSLGQGRNEQFF. For the CDR3, the DNA is TGTGCCAGCAGTTACTCCCTCGGACAGGGACGAAATGAGCAGTTCTTC.